A single sample is the source of the 21 T cell receptor beta chains below, sequenced in a study of blood T cell repertoires in COVID-19. Profiled with immunoSEQ multiplex PCR; TCRdb holds only in-frame clones, not every one. The sample gives about 120,000 clones, over 65% of which show up once; around 2% is in the top ten. Sequenced material: peripheral blood. These receptors all come from a man aged 25-45 years with acute or convalescent COVID-19.

The chain combines TRBV5-4 with TRBJ1-3; the D gene is possibly TRBD1 (6 bases). The CDR3 sequence is 15 residues long. Trimming removed 0 bases at V and 4 bases at J, with 11 bases between. Germline V CDR1 and CDR2: SGHNT, YYREEE (reference sequence). The CDR3 DNA reads TGTGCCAGCAGCTTGGACACAGGGTCCGGAAACACCATATATTTT. Its translation: CASSLDTGSGNTIYF.

This sequence joins TRBV19 and TRBJ1-1, with TRBD1 as a possible D gene (6 bases). CDR1 and CDR2 (germline): LNHDA, SQIVND (reference sequence). The CDR3 runs 16 residues. With 4 bases removed from V and 1 base from J, the gap between germline ends came to 16 bases. CDR3: CASSTDRISRNTEAFF. CDR3 coding DNA: TGTGCCAGTAGTACAGACAGGATCTCGAGGAACACTGAAGCTTTCTTT.

This clone was recorded once. The J gene is TRBJ2-2, the V gene TRBV28; TRBD2 matches 9 bases. CDR1 MDHEN and CDR2 SYDVKM come from the germline V gene. V shed 8 bases, J shed 2 bases, and the junction held 6 bases outside the gene matches. CDR3 length equals 15 residues. The CDR3 bases are TGTGCCAGCCTTAGCGGGGGAATCAACACCGGGGAGCTGTTTTTT. Its translation is CASLSGGINTGELFF. The full variable domain, completed using reference TRBV28 and TRBJ2-2, is DVKVTQSSRYLVKRTGEKVFLECVQDMDHENMFWYRQDPGLGLRLIYFSYDVKMKEKGDIPEGYSVSREKKERFSLILESASTNQTSMYLCASLSGGINTGELFFGEGSRLTVL.

The chain links TRBV15 to TRBJ2-5, with 7 positions matching TRBD1. Germline trimming cut 4 bases from V and 5 bases from J; bases unmatched to any gene: 10. Germline-derived CDR1 and CDR2 are LNHNV and YYDKDF (reference sequence). The CDR3 spans 15 residues. The CDR3 loop reads CATSNGKGAGETQYF. The DNA for the CDR3 is TGTGCCACCAGCAATGGGAAGGGGGCTGGGGAGACCCAGTACTTC.

Comment on this clone: Other DNA sequences in this specimen translate into the identical CDR3. V usage is TRBV19 and J usage is TRBJ1-1; no reliable D call. Trimming removed 6 bases from V and 1 base from J, with 9 bases in between. The germline CDR1 and CDR2 sequences are LNHDA and SQIVND (reference sequence). This CDR3 is built from 13 residues. The DNA for the CDR3 is TGTGCCAGTAGCCCACAAAAGAACACTGAAGCTTTCTTT. This encodes CASSPQKNTEAFF.

This CDR3 is CASSESRDRGTMNTEAFF. CDR3 sequence (DNA): TGTGCCAGCAGTGAGAGTCGGGACAGGGGGACGATGAACACTGAAGCTTTCTTT. The chain recombines TRBV2 with TRBJ1-1; 11 bases match TRBD1. Germline-derived CDR1 and CDR2 are SNHLY and FYNNEI. V was clipped by 3 bases and J by 0 bases; unmatched bases: 9. This CDR3 comprises 18 residues.

There are a few counts of this clone. The chain employs TRBV5-1 and TRBJ1-5; 8 bases line up with TRBD1. J was trimmed by 11 bases and V by 0 bases; bases with no gene match: 7. Germline V gives CDR1 SGHRS, CDR2 YFSETQ. CDR3 size: 14 residues. CDR3 DNA: TGCGCCAGCAGCTTGGGGACAGGGTCCTTGGCCCAGCATTTT. Its protein is CASSLGTGSLAQHF.

The chain has TRBV20-1 and TRBJ1-2; D is possibly TRBD1 (5 bases). V was clipped by 6 bases and J by 5 bases, with 10 bases between them. This CDR3 has 11 residues. Germline lookup yields CDR1 DFQATT and CDR2 SNEGSKA (reference sequence). The CDR3 spells CSANQGYGYTF. In DNA, the CDR3 is TGCAGTGCAAACCAGGGATATGGCTACACCTTC.

This chain uses TRBV19 with TRBJ1-5, with 7 bases fitting TRBD1. The CDR3 has 16 residues. Losses at the gene ends were 0 bases for V and 5 bases for J; bases not matched to a gene: 7. The germline V gene encodes CDR1 LNHDA and CDR2 SQIVND (reference sequence). CDR3 nucleotides: TGTGCCAGTAGTATAGATGGTACAGGGGCACATCAGCCCCAGCATTTT. Translating gives CASSIDGTGAHQPQHF.

This chain links TRBV2 with TRBJ2-3; D remains unclear. CDR3 length: 13 residues. The V end was cut by 4 bases, the J end by 6 bases, with 11 bases between. The germline CDR1 and CDR2 sequences are SNHLY and FYNNEI. DNA of the CDR3: TGTGCCAGCAGTGTGTATCAGGCGGATACGCAGTATTTT. This sequence encodes CASSVYQADTQYF.

This clone was picked up a small number of times. The chain joins TRBV5-1 to TRBJ2-2; TRBD1 is a possible D gene (5 bases). V gave up 5 bases and J gave up 4 bases, with 18 bases separating them. Germline-derived CDR1 and CDR2 are SGHRS and YFSETQ. This CDR3 has 16 amino acids. This CDR3 is CASRDQPTERTGELFF. In DNA, the CDR3 is TGCGCCAGCAGGGATCAGCCGACAGAGCGCACCGGGGAGCTGTTTTTT. Looking up the rest from reference TRBV5-1 and TRBJ2-2 gives the full variable domain: KAGVTQTPRYLIKTRGQQVTLSCSPISGHRSVSWYQQTPGQGLQFLFEYFSETQRNKGNFPGRFSGRQFSNSRSEMNVSTLELGDSALYLCASRDQPTERTGELFFGEGSRLTVL.

The chain has TRBV2 and TRBJ2-1, with 9 bases identical to TRBD2. V gave up 6 bases and J gave up 8 bases; unmatched junction bases: 8. The germline gives CDR1 SNHLY, CDR2 FYNNEI. This CDR3 spans 14 amino acids. The CDR3 sequence: CASSVLAGRDEQFF. The DNA of the CDR3 is TGTGCCAGCAGCGTTCTAGCGGGGAGGGATGAGCAGTTCTTC.

The rearrangement links TRBV5-1 to TRBJ2-6, with 7 positions matching TRBD2. CDR1 and CDR2 from the germline V gene are SGHRS and YFSETQ. The CDR3 runs 21 residues. V shed 0 bases, J shed 0 bases, and the junction held 15 bases outside the gene matches. CDR3 in amino acids: CASSLVIPSGSISSGANVLTF. In DNA, the CDR3 is TGCGCCAGCAGCTTGGTAATCCCTAGCGGATCAATTTCCTCTGGGGCCAACGTCCTGACTTTC.

The chain combines TRBV4-2 with TRBJ1-5, with 10 bases aligning to TRBD1. The CDR3 is made up of 16 amino acids. Germline V gene sequence: CDR1 LGHNA, CDR2 YNFKEQ. V shed 2 bases, J shed 4 bases, and the junction held 5 bases outside the gene matches. The CDR3 spells CASSQPGQGGNQPQHF. CDR3 in DNA: TGTGCCAGCAGCCAACCAGGACAGGGGGGGAATCAGCCCCAGCATTTT.

This clone turned up a few times. The V and J genes are TRBV19 and TRBJ1-6; a weak D match, TRBD1 (6 bases). Trimming stripped 7 bases from V and 10 bases from J, with 17 bases between. The germline gives CDR1 LNHDA, CDR2 SQIVND (reference sequence). The CDR3 is made up of 14 amino acids. The CDR3 region is CASNPRGEGSPLHF. The CDR3 DNA is TGTGCCAGTAACCCCAGGGGAGAGGGATCACCCCTCCACTTT.

The genes are TRBV29-1 and TRBJ1-1, with a weak D call TRBD1 (6 bases). Germline V lookup: CDR1 SQVTM, CDR2 ANQGSEA. There are 13 residues in the CDR3. Trimming left V 8 bases short and J 1 base short, with 14 bases between. In DNA, the CDR3 is TGCAGCTCCACAGGGATCGGGAACACTGAAGCTTTCTTT. Translating it yields CSSTGIGNTEAFF.

The chain uses TRBV6-5 and TRBJ1-6; the D gene is possibly TRBD1 (5 bases). This CDR3 is 15 amino acids long. CDR1 is MNHEY and CDR2 is SVGAGI in the germline V gene. Trimming cost V 2 bases and J 6 bases, with 11 bases left between them. This CDR3 is CASSYAGLGNSPLHF. The CDR3 DNA reads as TGTGCCAGCAGTTACGCGGGGCTCGGTAATTCACCCCTCCACTTT.

The V call is TRBV20-1, the J call TRBJ2-3; no reliable D call. CDR1 and CDR2 from the germline V gene are DFQATT and SNEGSKA (reference sequence). The CDR3 loop spans 10 amino acids. V was trimmed by 7 bases and J by 6 bases, leaving 8 bases between them. The CDR3 DNA sequence: TGCAGTGTAGCTCCTGATACGCAGTATTTT. This codes for CSVAPDTQYF.

This clone showed up many times. V gene TRBV4-3 combines with J gene TRBJ2-7, with TRBD2 identical over 10 bases. CDR3 size: 15 residues. V gave up 1 base and J gave up 3 bases; unmatched junction bases: 3. CDR1 is LGHNA, CDR2 YSLEER, per germline. CDR3 protein: CASSQGTSGNYEQYF. CDR3 DNA sequence: TGCGCCAGCAGCCAAGGGACTAGCGGAAACTACGAGCAGTACTTC.

This clone has just one count. The chain joins TRBV12-5 to TRBJ1-6; tentative D call: TRBD1 (5 bases). V gave up 9 bases and J gave up 8 bases, with 17 bases separating them. CDR1 LGHNT and CDR2 FRNRAP come from the germline V gene. The CDR3 has 14 residues. The CDR3 is CASRDRGEDSPLHF. In nucleotides, the CDR3 is TGTGCTAGCCGGGACCGCGGGGAGGATTCACCCCTCCACTTT.

This chain connects TRBV30 to TRBJ2-1, with D possibly being TRBD2 (6 bases). Trimming pared 1 base from V and 2 bases from J, leaving 15 bases between. The CDR3 covers 16 residues. Per the germline V gene, CDR1 is GTSNPN and CDR2 is SVGIG (reference sequence). Here the CDR3 DNA reads TGTGCCTGGAGTGGGGAGGAGGGGCGAACCTACAATGAGCAGTTCTTC. The encoded protein is CAWSGEEGRTYNEQFF.